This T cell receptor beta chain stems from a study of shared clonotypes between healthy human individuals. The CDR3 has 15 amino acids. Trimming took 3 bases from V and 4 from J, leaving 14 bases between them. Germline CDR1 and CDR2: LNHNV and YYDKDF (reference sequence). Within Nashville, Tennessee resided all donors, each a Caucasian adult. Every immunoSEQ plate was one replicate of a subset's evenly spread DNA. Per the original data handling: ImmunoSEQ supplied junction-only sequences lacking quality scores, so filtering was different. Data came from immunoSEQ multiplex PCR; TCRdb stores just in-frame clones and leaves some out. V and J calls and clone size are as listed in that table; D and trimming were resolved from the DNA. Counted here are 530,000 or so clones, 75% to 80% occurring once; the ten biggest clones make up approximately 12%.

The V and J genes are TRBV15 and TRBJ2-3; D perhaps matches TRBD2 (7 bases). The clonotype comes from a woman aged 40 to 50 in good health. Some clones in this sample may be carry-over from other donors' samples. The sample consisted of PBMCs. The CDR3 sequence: CATSRARGAPDTQYF. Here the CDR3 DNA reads TGTGCCACCAGCAGGGCACGGGGGGCCCCAGATACGCAGTATTTT.